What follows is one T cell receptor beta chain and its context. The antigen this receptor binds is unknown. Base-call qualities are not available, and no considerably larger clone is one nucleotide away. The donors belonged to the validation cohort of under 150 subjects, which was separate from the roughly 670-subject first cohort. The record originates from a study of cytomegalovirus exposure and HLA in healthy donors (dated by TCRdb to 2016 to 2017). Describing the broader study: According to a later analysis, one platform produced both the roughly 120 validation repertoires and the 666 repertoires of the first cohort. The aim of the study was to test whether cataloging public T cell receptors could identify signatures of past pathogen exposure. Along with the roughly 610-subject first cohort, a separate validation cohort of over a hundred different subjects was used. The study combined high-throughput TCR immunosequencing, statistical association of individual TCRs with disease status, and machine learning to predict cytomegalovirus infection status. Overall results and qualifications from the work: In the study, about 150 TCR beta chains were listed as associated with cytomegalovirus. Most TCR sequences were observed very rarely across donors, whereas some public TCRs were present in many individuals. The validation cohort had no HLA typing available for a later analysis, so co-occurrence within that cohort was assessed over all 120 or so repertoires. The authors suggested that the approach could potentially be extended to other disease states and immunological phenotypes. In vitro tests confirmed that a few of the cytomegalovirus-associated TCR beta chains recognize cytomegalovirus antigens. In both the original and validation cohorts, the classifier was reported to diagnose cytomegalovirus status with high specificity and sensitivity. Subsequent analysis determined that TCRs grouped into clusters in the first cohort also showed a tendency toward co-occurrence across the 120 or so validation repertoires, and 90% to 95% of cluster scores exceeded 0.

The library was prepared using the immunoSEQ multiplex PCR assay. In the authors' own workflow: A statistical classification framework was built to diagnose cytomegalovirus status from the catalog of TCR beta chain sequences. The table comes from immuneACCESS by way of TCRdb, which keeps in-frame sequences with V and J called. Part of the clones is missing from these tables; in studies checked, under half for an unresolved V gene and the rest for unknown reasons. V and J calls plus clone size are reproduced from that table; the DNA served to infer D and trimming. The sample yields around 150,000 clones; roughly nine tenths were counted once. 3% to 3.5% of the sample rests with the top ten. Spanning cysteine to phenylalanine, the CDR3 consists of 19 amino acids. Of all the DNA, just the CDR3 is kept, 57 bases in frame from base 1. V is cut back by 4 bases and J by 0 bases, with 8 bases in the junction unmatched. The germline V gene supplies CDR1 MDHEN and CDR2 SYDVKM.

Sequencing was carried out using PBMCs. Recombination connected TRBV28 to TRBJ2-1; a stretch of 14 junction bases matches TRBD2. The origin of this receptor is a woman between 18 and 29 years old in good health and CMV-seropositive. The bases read TGTGCCAGCAGTTCCGGACTAGCGGGAGGCTCGAGCTCCTACAATGAGCAGTTCTTC. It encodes CASSSGLAGGSSSYNEQFF.